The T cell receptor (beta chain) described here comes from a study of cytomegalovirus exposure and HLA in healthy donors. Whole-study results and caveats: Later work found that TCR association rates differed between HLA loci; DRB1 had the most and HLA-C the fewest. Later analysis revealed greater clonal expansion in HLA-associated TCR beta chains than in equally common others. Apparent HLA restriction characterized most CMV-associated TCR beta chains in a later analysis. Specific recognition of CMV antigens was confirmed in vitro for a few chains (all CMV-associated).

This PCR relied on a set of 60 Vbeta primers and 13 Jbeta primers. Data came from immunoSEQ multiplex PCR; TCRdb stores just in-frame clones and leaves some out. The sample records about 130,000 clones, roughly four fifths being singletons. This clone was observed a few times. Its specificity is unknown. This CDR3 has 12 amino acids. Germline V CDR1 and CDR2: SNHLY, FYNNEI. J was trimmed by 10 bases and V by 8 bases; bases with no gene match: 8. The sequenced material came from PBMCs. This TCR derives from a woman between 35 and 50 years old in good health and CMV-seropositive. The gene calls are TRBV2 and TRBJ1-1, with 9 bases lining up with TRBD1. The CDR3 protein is CASGGQGVPAFF. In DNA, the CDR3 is TGTGCCAGCGGGGGACAGGGAGTTCCAGCTTTCTTT.